The T cell receptor beta chain described here comes from a study of post-analysis software for immune sequencing data. There are a few counts of this clonotype. The antigen is not known. Points from the study as a whole: TRBV segments more frequent in patients than in controls numbered a few and included TRBV5-6, TRBV5-1 and TRBV20-1. The study found significantly lower normalized Chao1 diversity in multiple sclerosis patients than in controls.

The trim removed 3 bases at V and 9 bases at J, leaving 7 bases unmatched. CDR1 is DFQATT and CDR2 is SNEGSKA in the germline V gene (reference sequence). The CDR3 extends over 13 amino acids. Built from TCR beta cDNA, the libraries had unique molecular identifiers in them. A single record per CDR3 protein comes from TCRdb applying MiXCR to the PCR reads. The data hold about 770,000 distinct CDR3 sequences, with roughly 50% observed a single time. Material: blood. The genes are TRBV20-1 and TRBJ2-4; 8 bases fit TRBD1. This TCR was recovered from a girl aged 10-17 years with multiple sclerosis. The CDR3 reads CSARGQARGIQYF. As DNA, the CDR3 is TGCAGTGCTAGGGGACAGGCTCGGGGCATTCAGTACTTC.